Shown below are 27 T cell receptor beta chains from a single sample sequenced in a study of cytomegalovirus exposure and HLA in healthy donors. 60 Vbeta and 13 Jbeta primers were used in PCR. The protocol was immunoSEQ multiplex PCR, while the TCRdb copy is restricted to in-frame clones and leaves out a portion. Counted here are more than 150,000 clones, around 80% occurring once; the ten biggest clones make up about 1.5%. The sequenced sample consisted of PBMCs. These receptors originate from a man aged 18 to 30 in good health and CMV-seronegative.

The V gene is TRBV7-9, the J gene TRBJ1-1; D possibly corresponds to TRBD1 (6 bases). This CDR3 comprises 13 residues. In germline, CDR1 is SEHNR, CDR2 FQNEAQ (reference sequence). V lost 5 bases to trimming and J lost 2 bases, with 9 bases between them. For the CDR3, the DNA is TGTGCCAGCAGCGGCAGGGGTAACACTGAAGCTTTCTTT. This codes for CASSGRGNTEAFF.

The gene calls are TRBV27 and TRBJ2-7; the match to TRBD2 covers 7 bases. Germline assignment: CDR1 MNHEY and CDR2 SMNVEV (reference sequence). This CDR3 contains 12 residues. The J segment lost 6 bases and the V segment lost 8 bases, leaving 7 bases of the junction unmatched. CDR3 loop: CASGGTTGEQYF. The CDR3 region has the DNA TGTGCCAGCGGGGGGACTACGGGCGAGCAGTACTTC.

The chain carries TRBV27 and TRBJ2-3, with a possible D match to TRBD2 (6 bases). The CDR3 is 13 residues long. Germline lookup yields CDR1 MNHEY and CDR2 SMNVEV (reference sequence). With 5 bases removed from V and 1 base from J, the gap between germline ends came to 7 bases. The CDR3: CASSQRGTDTQYF. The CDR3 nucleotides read TGTGCCAGCAGTCAGCGGGGCACAGATACGCAGTATTTT.

The CDR3 spells CASSLISPAGGGANEQFF. The CDR3 DNA is TGTGCCAGCAGTTTAATCTCCCCAGCGGGAGGGGGGGCCAATGAGCAGTTCTTC. The chain combines TRBV27 with TRBJ2-1; the match to TRBD2 covers 10 bases. Germline CDR1 is MNHEY and CDR2 is SMNVEV (reference sequence). The CDR3 runs 18 residues. V gave up 2 bases and J gave up 6 bases; unmatched junction bases: 13.

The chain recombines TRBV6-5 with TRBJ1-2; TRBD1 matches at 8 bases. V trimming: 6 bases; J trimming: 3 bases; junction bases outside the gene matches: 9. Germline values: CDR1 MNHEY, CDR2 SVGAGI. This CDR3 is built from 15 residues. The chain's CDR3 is CASRQTRQGYYGYTF. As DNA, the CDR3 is TGTGCCAGCAGACAAACACGACAGGGGTACTATGGCTACACCTTC.

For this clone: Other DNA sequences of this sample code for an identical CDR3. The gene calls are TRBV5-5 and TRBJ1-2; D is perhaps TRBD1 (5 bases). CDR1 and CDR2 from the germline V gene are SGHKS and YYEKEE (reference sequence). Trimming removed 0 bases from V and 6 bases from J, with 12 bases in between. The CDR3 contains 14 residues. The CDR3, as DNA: TGTGCCAGCAGCTTGGAAGGGCAGGGCCATGGCTACACCTTC. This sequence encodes CASSLEGQGHGYTF.

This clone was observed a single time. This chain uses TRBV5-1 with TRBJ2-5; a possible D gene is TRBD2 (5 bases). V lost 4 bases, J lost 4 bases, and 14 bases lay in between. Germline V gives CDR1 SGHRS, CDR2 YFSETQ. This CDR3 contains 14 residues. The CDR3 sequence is CASSPTRAGETQYF. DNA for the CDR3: TGCGCCAGCAGCCCAACGCGGGCCGGAGAGACCCAGTACTTC.

CDR3 sequence reads: CASTLGGQGGKPQHF. CDR3 DNA sequence: TGTGCCAGCACCCTAGGCGGGCAGGGGGGTAAGCCCCAGCATTTT. The rearrangement joins TRBV28 to TRBJ1-5; 7 bases are shared with TRBD1. The CDR3 consists of 15 residues. Germline loops: CDR1 MDHEN, CDR2 SYDVKM. The V and J ends lost 7 bases and 8 bases, in that order; junction bases with no gene match: 14.

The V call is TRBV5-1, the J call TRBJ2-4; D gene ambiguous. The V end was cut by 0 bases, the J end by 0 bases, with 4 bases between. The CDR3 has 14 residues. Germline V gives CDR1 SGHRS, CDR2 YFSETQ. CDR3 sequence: CASSLDLAKNIQYF. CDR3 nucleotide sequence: TGCGCCAGCAGCTTGGACTTAGCCAAAAACATTCAGTACTTC.

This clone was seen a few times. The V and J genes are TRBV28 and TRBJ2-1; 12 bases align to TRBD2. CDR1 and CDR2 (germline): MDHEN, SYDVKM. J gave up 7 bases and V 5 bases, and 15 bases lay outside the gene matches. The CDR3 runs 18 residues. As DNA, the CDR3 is TGTGCCAGCAGTCCAAGCCTCGGGACTAGCGGGCCAGCGAATGAGCAGTTCTTC. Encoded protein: CASSPSLGTSGPANEQFF.

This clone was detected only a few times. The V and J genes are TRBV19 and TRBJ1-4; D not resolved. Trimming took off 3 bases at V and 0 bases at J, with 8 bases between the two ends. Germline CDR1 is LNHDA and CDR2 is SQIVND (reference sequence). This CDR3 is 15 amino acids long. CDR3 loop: CASSIDSATNEKLFF. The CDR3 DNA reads TGTGCCAGTAGTATCGATAGTGCAACTAATGAAAAACTGTTTTTT. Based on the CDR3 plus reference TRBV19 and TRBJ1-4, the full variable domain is DGGITQSPKYLFRKEGQNVTLSCEQNLNHDAMYWYRQDPGQGLRLIYYSQIVNDFQKGDIAEGYSVSREKKESFPLTVTSAQKNPTAFYLCASSIDSATNEKLFFGSGTQLSVL.

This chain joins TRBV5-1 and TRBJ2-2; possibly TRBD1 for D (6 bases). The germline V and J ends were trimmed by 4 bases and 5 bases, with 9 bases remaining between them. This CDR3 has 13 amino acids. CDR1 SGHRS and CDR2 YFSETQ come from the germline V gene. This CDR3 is CASSATGTGELFF. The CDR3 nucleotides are TGCGCCAGCAGCGCCACAGGGACCGGGGAGCTGTTTTTT.

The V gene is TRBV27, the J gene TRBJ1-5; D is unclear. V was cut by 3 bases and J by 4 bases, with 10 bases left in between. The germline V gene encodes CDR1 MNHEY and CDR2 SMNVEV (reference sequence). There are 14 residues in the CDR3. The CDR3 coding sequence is TGTGCCAGCAGTTTCTCATACAAGAATCAGCCCCAGCATTTT. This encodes CASSFSYKNQPQHF.

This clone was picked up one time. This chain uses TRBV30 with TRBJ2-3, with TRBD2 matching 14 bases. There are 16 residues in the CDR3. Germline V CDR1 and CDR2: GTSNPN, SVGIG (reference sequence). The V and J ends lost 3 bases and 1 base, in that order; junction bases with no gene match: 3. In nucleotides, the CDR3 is TGTGCCTGGAGCAGGACTAGCGGGAGGCGCACAGATACGCAGTATTTT. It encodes CAWSRTSGRRTDTQYF.

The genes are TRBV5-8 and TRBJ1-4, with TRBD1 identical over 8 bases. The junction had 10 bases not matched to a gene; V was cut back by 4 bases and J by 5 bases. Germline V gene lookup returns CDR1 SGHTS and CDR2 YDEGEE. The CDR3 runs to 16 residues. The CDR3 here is CASSITGTGRNEKLFF. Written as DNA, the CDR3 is TGTGCCAGCAGCATTACCGGGACAGGTCGGAATGAAAAACTGTTTTTT.

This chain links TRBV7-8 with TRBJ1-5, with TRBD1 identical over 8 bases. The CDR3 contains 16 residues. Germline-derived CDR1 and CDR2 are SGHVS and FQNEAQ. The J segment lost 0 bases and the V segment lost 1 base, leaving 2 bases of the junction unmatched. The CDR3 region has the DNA TGTGCCAGCAGCTTAGGGACAGGGATTAGCAATCAGCCCCAGCATTTT. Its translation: CASSLGTGISNQPQHF.

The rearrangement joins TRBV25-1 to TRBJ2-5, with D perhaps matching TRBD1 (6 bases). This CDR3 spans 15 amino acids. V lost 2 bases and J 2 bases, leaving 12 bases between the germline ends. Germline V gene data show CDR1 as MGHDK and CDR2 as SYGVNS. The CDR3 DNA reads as TGTGCCAGCAGTGAACCGGGACAACCTCAAGAGACCCAGTACTTC. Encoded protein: CASSEPGQPQETQYF.

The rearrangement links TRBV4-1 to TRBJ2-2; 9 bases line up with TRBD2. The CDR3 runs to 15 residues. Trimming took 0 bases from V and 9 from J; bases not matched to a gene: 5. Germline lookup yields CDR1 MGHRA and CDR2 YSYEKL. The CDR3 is CASSQEFSGSRELFF. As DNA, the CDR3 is TGCGCCAGCAGCCAAGAGTTTAGCGGGAGTAGGGAGCTGTTTTTT.

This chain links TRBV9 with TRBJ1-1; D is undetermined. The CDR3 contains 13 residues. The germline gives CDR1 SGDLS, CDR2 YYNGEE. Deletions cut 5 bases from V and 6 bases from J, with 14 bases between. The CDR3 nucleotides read TGTGCCAGCAGTCTTATAAGCGATGCTGAAGCTTTCTTT. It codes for CASSLISDAEAFF.

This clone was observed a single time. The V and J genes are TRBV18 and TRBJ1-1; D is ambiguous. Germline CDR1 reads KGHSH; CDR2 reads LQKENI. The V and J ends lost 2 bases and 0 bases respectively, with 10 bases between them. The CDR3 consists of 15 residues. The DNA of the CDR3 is TGTGCCAGCTCACCAAGCGGGGTTATGAACACTGAAGCTTTCTTT. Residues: CASSPSGVMNTEAFF. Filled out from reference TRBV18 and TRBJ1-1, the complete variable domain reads NAGVMQNPRHLVRRRGQEARLRCSPMKGHSHVYWYRQLPEEGLKFMVYLQKENIIDESGMPKERFSAEFPKEGPSILRIQQVVRGDSAAYFCASSPSGVMNTEAFFGQGTRLTVV.

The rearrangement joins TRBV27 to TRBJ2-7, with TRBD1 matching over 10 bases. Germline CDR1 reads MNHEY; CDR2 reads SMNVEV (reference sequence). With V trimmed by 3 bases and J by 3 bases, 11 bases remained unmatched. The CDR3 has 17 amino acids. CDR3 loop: CASSFGGDRGHRYEQYF. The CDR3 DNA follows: TGTGCCAGCAGTTTTGGGGGCGACAGGGGGCACCGCTACGAGCAGTACTTC.

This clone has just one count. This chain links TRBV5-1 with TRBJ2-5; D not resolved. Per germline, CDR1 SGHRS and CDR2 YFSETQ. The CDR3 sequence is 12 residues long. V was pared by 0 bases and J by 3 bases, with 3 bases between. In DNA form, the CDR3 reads TGCGCCAGCAGCTTGGGTAAAGAGACCCAGTACTTC. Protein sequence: CASSLGKETQYF.

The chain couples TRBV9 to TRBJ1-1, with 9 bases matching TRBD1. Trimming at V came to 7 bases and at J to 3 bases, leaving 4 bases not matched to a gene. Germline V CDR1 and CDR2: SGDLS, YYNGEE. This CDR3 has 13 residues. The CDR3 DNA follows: TGTGCCAGCGGACAGGGGACTCACACTGAAGCTTTCTTT. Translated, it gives CASGQGTHTEAFF.

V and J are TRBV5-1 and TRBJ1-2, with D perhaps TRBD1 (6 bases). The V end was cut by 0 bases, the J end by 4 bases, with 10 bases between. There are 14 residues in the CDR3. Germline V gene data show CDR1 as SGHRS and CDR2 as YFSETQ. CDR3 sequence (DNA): TGCGCCAGCAGCTTGGGACAGGACCCCTATGGCTACACCTTC. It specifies CASSLGQDPYGYTF.

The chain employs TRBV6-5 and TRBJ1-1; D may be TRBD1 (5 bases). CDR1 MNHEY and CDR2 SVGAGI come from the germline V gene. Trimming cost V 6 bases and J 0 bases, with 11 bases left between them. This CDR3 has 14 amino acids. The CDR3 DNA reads TGTGCCAGCAGCCCGACAGCCTTGAACACTGAAGCTTTCTTT. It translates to CASSPTALNTEAFF.

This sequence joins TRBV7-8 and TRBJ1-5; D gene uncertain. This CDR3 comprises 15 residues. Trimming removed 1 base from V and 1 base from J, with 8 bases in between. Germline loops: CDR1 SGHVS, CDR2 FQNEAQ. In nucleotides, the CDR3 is TGTGCCAGCAGCTTAGGGTCTACCAGCAATCAGCCCCAGCATTTT. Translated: CASSLGSTSNQPQHF.

CDR3 sequence (DNA): TGTGCCAGCAGCTTAGCGCCTAGCGGGGGAGAGACCCAGTACTTC. Protein sequence: CASSLAPSGGETQYF. The chain combines TRBV7-8 with TRBJ2-5; TRBD2 aligns across 10 bases. The CDR3 has 15 amino acids. CDR1 is SGHVS, CDR2 FQNEAQ, per germline. Unmatched junction bases numbered 2, after V lost 0 bases and J lost 4 bases.